This TCR beta chain was captured in a study of T cell changes during pregnancy in multiple sclerosis. TCRdb's copy holds only in-frame clones and misses some; the assay was immunoSEQ multiplex PCR. The sample shows tens of thousands of clones, 80% to 95% of them seen only once. The CDR3 runs 15 residues. The V end lost 5 bases, the J end lost 3 bases, and 13 bases lay between the germline ends. CDR1 LNHDA and CDR2 SQIVND come from the germline V gene (reference sequence). This sequence was found in a female donor in good health, enrolled as a control in a pregnancy study. Specimen: peripheral blood, collected in the third trimester of pregnancy. This chain joins TRBV19 and TRBJ1-4; a possible D gene is TRBD1 (6 bases). The CDR3 loop is CASSSGGASNEKLFF. DNA for the CDR3: TGTGCCAGTAGTTCGGGGGGCGCCTCTAATGAAAAACTGTTTTTT.